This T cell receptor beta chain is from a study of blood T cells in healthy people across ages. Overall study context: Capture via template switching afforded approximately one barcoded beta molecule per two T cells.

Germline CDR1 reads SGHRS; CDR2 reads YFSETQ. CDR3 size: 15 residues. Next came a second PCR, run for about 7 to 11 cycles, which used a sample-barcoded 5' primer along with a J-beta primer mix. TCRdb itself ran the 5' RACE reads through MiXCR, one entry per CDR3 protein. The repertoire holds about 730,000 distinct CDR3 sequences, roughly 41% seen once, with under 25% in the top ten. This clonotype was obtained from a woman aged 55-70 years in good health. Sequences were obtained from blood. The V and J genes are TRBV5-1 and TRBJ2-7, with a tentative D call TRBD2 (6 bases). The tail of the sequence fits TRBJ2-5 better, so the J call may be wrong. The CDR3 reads CASSTGLYQEETQYF. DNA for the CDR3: TGCGCCAGCAGCACGGGACTGTACCAAGAAGAGACCCAGTACTTC.